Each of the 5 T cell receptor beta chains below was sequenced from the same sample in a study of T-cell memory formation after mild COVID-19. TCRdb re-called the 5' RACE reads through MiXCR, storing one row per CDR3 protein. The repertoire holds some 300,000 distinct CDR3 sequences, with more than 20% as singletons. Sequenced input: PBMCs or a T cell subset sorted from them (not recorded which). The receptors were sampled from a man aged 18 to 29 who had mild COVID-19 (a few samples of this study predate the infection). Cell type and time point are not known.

The CDR3 DNA reads as TGCGCCAGCAGCCAAGGCTTAGGGACTTTATACGAGCAGTACTTC. This gives the protein CASSQGLGTLYEQYF. J is TRBJ2-7 and V is TRBV4-1; D is possibly TRBD2 (6 bases). Germline CDR1 and CDR2: MGHRA and YSYEKL. Deletions cut 1 base from V and 4 bases from J, with 14 bases between. The CDR3 runs to 15 residues.

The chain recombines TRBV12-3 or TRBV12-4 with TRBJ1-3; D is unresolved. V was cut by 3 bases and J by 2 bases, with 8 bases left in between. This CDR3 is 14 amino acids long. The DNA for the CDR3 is TGTGCCAGCAGTTTGGATTCGGCTGGAAACACCATATATTTT. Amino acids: CASSLDSAGNTIYF.

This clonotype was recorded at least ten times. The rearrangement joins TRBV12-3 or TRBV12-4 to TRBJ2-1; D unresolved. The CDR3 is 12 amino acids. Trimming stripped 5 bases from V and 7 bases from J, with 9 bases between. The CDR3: CASSMDLNEQFF. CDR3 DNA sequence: TGTGCCAGCAGTATGGATTTGAATGAGCAGTTCTTC.

The CDR3 region has the DNA TGTGCCACCAGTGCCGGACAGGGGAGGTCGAATGAGCAGTTCTTC. Its translation is CATSAGQGRSNEQFF. The gene calls are TRBV24-1 and TRBJ2-1; 9 nucleotides align to TRBD1. With 5 bases clipped from V and 7 bases from J, the junction kept 8 bases outside the gene matches. The CDR3 contains 15 residues. Germline-derived CDR1 and CDR2 are KGHDR and SFDVKD.

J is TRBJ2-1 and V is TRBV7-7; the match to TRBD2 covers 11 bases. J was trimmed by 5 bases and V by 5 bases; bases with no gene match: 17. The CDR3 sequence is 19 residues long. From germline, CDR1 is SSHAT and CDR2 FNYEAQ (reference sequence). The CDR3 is CASSPLPPLAGGPNNEQFF. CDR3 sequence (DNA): TGTGCCAGCAGCCCCCTACCTCCCTTAGCGGGGGGGCCCAACAATGAGCAGTTCTTC.